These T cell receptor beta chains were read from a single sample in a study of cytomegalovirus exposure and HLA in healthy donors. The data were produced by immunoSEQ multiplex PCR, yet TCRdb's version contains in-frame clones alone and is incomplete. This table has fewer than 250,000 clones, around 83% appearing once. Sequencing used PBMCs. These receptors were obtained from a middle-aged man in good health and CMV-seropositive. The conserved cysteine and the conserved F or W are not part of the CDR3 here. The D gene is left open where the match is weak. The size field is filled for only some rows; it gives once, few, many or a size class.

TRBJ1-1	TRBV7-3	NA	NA	ASSPTGRDTEAF
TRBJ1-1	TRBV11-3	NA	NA	ASSFQGSTEAF
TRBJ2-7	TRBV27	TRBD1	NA	ASSLSPGGIHEQY
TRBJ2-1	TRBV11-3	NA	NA	ASSSNSNEQF
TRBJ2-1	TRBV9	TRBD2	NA	ASSVGLAGDAYNEQF
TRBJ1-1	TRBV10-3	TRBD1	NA	AIRTGGDEAF
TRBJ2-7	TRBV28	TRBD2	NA	ASALAGSQYEQY
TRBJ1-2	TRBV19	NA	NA	ASSIPGLSYGYT
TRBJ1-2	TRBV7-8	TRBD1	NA	ASSSTGAGYGYT
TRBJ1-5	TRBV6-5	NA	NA	ASSSYGQPQH
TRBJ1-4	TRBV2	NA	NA	ASRIGAGGFEKLF
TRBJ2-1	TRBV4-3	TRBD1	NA	ASSRRTGERVVQSSYNEQF
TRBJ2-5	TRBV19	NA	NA	ASTSQGGQETQY
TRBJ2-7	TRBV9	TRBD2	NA	ASSAGTSGRWYEQY
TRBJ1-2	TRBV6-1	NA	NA	ASSEALGAGSLGYT
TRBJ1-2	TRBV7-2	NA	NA	ASTLNAMAGAYGYT
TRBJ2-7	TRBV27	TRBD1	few	ASRQGQDEQY
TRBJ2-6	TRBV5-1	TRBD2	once	ASSLLAGGPGGANVLT
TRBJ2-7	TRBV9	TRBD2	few	ASSVLAGTSYEQY
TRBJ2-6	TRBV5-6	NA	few	ASSLGFSSGANVLT
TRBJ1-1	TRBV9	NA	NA	ASSSRSGGKLNTEAF
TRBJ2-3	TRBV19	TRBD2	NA	ASRETSGATDTQY
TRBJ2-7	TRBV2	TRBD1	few	ASRAVTGGYEQY
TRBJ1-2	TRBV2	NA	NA	ASSERQGTTPRYGYT
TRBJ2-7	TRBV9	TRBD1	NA	ASSPDRAYEQY
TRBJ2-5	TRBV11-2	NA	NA	ASALSGLQETQY
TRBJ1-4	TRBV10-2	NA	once	ASSDRGEKLF
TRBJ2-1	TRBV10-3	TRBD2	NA	AIRMTSGLNEQF
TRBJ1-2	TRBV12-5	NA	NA	ASGLAGEGVYT
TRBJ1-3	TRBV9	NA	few	ASSVESRGSGNTIY
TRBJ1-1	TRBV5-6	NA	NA	ASSLKRDTYFMNTEAF
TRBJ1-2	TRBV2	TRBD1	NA	ASHRDSNYGYT
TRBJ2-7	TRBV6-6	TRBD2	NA	ASSYPLAGATYEQY
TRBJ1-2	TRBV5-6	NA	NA	ASNYGQNYGYT
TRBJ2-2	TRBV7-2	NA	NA	ASSARLGTGELF
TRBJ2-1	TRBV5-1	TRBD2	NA	ASSLTTSAESF
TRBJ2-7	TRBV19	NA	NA	ASRDISGEQY